Below are 8 T cell receptor beta chains sequenced from a single sample in a study of CD8+ T cells in alopecia areata. Following RNA extraction, reverse transcription yielded cDNA that acted as the sequencing template. Profiling relied on immunoSEQ multiplex PCR, and the TCRdb table lists in-frame clones only, not all of them. The table records under 250,000 clones, 50% to 60% of them present only once. This material consisted of CD4+ T cells sorted from blood, taken at week 0. These receptors all come from a human donor with alopecia areata.

The chain is built from TRBV4-1 and TRBJ1-5, with D tentatively TRBD1 (6 bases). This CDR3 is built from 16 residues. Germline V gives CDR1 MGHRA, CDR2 YSYEKL. V lost 1 base to trimming and J lost 6 bases, with 16 bases between them. The CDR3 coding sequence is TGCGCCAGCAGCCAAGGGGCAGGGGTCACGTCTCAGCCCCAGCATTTT. Amino acid sequence: CASSQGAGVTSQPQHF.

V gene TRBV7-9 combines with J gene TRBJ2-1; D is possibly TRBD1 (6 bases). The V end was cut by 5 bases, the J end by 3 bases, with 20 bases between. Looked up from germline, CDR1 is SEHNR and CDR2 is FQNEAQ (reference sequence). This CDR3 is built from 17 residues. CDR3 amino acids: CASSATPFRGFYNEQFF. The DNA for the CDR3 is TGTGCCAGCAGCGCCACGCCGTTCAGGGGATTCTACAATGAGCAGTTCTTC.

The gene calls are TRBV7-9 and TRBJ2-3; 14 bases line up with TRBD2. CDR1 SEHNR and CDR2 FQNEAQ come from the germline V gene (reference sequence). This CDR3 contains 16 residues. The junction had 7 bases not matched to a gene; V was cut back by 1 base and J by 10 bases. CDR3 residues: CASSLGGGLAGAPQYF. CDR3 bases: TGTGCCAGCAGCTTAGGAGGGGGACTAGCGGGAGCTCCGCAGTATTTT.

This chain connects TRBV7-9 to TRBJ2-7; D gene unclear. V shed 5 bases and J shed 6 bases, with 14 bases lying between them. CDR1 and CDR2 (germline): SEHNR, FQNEAQ (reference sequence). This CDR3 contains 13 residues. The CDR3 spells CASSPGPFGEQYF. The CDR3 nucleotides read TGTGCCAGCAGCCCCGGGCCCTTCGGCGAGCAGTACTTC.

In its sample, this clone was seen a few times. The chain combines TRBV5-1 with TRBJ2-3; the D is unclear. This CDR3 is built from 14 residues. In germline, CDR1 is SGHRS, CDR2 YFSETQ. V gave up 2 bases and J gave up 2 bases, with 9 bases separating them. In DNA, the CDR3 is TGCGCCAGCAGCTTAGTCCCGAACACAGATACGCAGTATTTT. It encodes CASSLVPNTDTQYF.

This clone was detected a few times. This sequence joins TRBV29-1 and TRBJ2-1; a weak D match, TRBD2 (5 bases). The CDR3 is 12 residues long. Germline assignment: CDR1 SQVTM and CDR2 ANQGSEA. V dropped 7 bases and J dropped 4 bases, with 11 bases sitting between them. CDR3 sequence: CSGAANYNEQFF. Written as DNA, the CDR3 is TGCAGCGGAGCGGCTAATTACAATGAGCAGTTCTTC.

Concerning this clone: Other DNA sequences in this specimen translate into the identical CDR3. The V call is TRBV29-1, the J call TRBJ2-1, with TRBD2 identical over 10 bases. Germline V CDR1 and CDR2: SQVTM, ANQGSEA. J lost 3 bases, V lost 4 bases, and 0 bases had no gene match. The CDR3 spans 13 residues. The CDR3: CSVASGSYNEQFF. In nucleotides, the CDR3 is TGCAGCGTTGCTAGCGGGAGCTACAATGAGCAGTTCTTC.

This clone has more than one count but fewer than ten. This chain links TRBV5-6 with TRBJ2-6, with unresolved D. Germline V gene sequence: CDR1 SGHDT, CDR2 YYEEEE. Deletions cut 0 bases from V and 2 bases from J, with 9 bases between. This CDR3 spans 16 amino acids. The CDR3 DNA reads as TGTGCCAGCAGCTTGGGGGGTCTCCCTGGGGCCAACGTCCTGACTTTC. It translates to CASSLGGLPGANVLTF.